The clone carrying this TCR beta chain appeared once. The antigen remains unidentified. The PCR contained 60 Vbeta and 13 Jbeta primers. The assay was immunoSEQ multiplex PCR, and TCRdb's table has in-frame clones only and misses some. Among 85,000 to 120,000 clones listed, around four fifths were seen once. The sample originates from a study of cytomegalovirus exposure and HLA in healthy donors. Findings and caveats of the study: While the bulk of TCR sequences proved rare, some public TCRs turned up in many donors. A few chains linked to CMV were shown in vitro to be specific for CMV antigens.

Trimming left V 6 bases short and J 7 bases short, with 13 bases between. This CDR3 has 14 residues. Germline V gives CDR1 SNHLY, CDR2 FYNNEI. V and J are TRBV2 and TRBJ1-6, with a tentative D call TRBD1 (6 bases). The sequenced material came from PBMCs. The origin of this receptor is a man in his forties or fifties in good health and CMV-seronegative. The CDR3 DNA reads TGTGCCAGCAGCACAGGGATAGGAAATTCACCCCTCCACTTT. Translation: CASSTGIGNSPLHF.